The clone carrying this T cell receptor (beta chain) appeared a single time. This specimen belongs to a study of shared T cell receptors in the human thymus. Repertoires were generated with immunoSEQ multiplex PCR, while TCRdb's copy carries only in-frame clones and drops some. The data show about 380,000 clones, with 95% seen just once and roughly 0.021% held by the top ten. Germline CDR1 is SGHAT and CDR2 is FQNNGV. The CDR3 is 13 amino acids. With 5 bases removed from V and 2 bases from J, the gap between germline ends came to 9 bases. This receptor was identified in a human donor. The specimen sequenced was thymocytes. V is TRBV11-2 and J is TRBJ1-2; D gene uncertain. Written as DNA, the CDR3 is TGTGCCAGCAGCGCGCTAGGGAACTATGGCTACACCTTC. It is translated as CASSALGNYGYTF.